The T cell receptor (beta chain) under discussion was sequenced for a study of shared clonotypes between healthy human individuals. Across the whole study: The study enrolled a couple of women and a few men aged 18 to 49. Study-level results: Some naive CD4 clonotypes, around 4.9%, turned up in common across four donors. Memory subsets had estimated richness that was generally smaller than that of naive subsets.

Trimming took 2 bases from V and 0 from J, leaving 5 bases between them. In germline, CDR1 is KGHSH, CDR2 LQKENI. The CDR3 covers 14 residues. Each PCR replicate from the sorted subsets contained around 0.2 ug DNA, which is about 30,000 T cell genomes. Clones were read by immunoSEQ multiplex PCR, and TCRdb kept only the in-frame ones, dropping some. The sample gives over a million clones, around 97% of which show up once; 1.2% is in the top ten. As for this clone: Its antigen remains unknown.

The clonotype was recovered from a young man in good health. The rearrangement joins TRBV18 to TRBJ2-1, with unresolved D. The source material was naive CD4+ T cells sorted from blood. Subset denoted: CD45RA+ positively selected. The DNA of the CDR3 is TGTGCCAGCTCACCAAAAAGCTCCTACAATGAGCAGTTCTTC. Translating gives CASSPKSSYNEQFF.